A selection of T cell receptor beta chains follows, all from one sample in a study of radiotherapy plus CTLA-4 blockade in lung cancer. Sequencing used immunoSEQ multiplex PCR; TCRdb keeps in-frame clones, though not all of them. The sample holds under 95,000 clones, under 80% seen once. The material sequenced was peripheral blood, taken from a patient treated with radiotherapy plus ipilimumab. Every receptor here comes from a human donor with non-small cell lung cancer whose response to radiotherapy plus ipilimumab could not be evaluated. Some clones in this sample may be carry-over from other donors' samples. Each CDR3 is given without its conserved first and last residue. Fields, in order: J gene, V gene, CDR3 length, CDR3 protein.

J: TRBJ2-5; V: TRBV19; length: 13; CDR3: ASSPPGTGKETQY
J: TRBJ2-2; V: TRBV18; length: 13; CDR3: ASSLGQGNTGELF
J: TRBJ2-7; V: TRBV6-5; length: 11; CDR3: ASSYSTDYEQY
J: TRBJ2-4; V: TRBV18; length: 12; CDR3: ASHQSGDKNIQY
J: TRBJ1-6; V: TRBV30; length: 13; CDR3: AFWNQQGRRSPLH
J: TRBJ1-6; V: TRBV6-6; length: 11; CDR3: ASSLQGGSPLH
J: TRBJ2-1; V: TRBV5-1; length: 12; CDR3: ASSRDSTGNEQF
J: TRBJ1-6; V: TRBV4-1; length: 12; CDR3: ASSQGRNISPLH
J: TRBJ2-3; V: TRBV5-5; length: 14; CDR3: ASSLVGGGITDTQY
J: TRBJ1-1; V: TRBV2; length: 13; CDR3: ASSDQGTGNTEAF